Here is one T cell receptor beta chain with its context. This specimen belongs to a study of T-cell memory formation after mild COVID-19. About the study: For the most part, TCR clusters were specific to one donor.

Germline CDR1 is MNHEY and CDR2 is SVGEGT. The CDR3 loop spans 13 amino acids. V dropped 6 bases and J dropped 7; count of bases not matched to a gene: 3. TCRdb re-called the 5' RACE reads through MiXCR, storing one row per CDR3 protein. The sample records under 300,000 distinct CDR3 sequences, around 15% being singletons. Input material: PBMCs or a T cell subset sorted from them (not recorded which). The sequence was collected from a man in his late teens or twenties who had mild COVID-19 (a few samples of this study predate the infection). Cell type and time point are not known. The rearrangement joins TRBV6-2 or TRBV6-3 to TRBJ1-6; 7 nucleotides match TRBD1. CDR3: CASRGQQNSPLHF. In DNA form, the CDR3 reads TGTGCCAGCAGGGGACAGCAAAATTCACCCCTCCACTTT.